These 8 T cell receptor beta chains came from one sample sequenced in a study of shared clonotypes between healthy human individuals. Using immunoSEQ multiplex PCR, the repertoire was profiled, and TCRdb retains in-frame clones only, with some absent. The table lists about 490,000 clones, about 82% of them singletons. Sequenced input: PBMCs. The receptors shown here come from a woman in her forties in good health. Some clones in this sample may be carry-over from other donors' samples.

This clone has a single count. A far bigger clonotype differs at one base, so this is likely a read error. Here the CDR3 reads CASRSRSSYNEQLF. Here the CDR3 DNA reads TGTGCCAGCAGGTCGAGGAGCTCCTACAATGAGCAGCTCTTC. This chain links TRBV28 with TRBJ2-1; no definite D call. The CDR3 totals 14 residues. Looked up from germline, CDR1 is MDHEN and CDR2 is SYDVKM.

The V gene is TRBV7-8, the J gene TRBJ2-5; D is ambiguous. The CDR3 sequence is 13 residues long. Trimming removed 5 bases from V and 6 bases from J, with 13 bases in between. Looked up from germline, CDR1 is SGHVS and CDR2 is FQNEAQ. CDR3 sequence reads: CASSPAQAQTQYF. The DNA for the CDR3 is TGTGCCAGCAGCCCTGCCCAAGCCCAGACCCAGTACTTC.

This clone was counted between two and nine times. V and J are TRBV10-3 and TRBJ1-5; D might be TRBD1 (6 bases). The CDR3 length is 17 residues. Germline V CDR1 and CDR2: ENHRY, SYGVKD. V was clipped by 0 bases and J by 3 bases, with 15 bases between them. CDR3 sequence reads: CAISESIGGRNNQPQHF. In nucleotides, the CDR3 is TGTGCCATCAGTGAGTCGATCGGGGGCAGAAACAATCAGCCCCAGCATTTT.

The chain has TRBV30 and TRBJ2-7; TRBD2 agrees at 7 bases. Unmatched junction bases numbered 7, after V lost 0 bases and J lost 2 bases. Germline lookup yields CDR1 GTSNPN and CDR2 SVGIG (reference sequence). The CDR3 extends over 15 amino acids. CDR3 sequence reads: CAWSVPGLAAYEQYF. DNA for the CDR3: TGTGCCTGGAGTGTACCCGGGCTAGCGGCCTACGAGCAGTACTTC.

V usage is TRBV29-1 and J usage is TRBJ2-1, with TRBD2 matching over 8 bases. The J segment lost 5 bases and the V segment lost 2 bases, leaving 2 bases of the junction unmatched. Germline loops: CDR1 SQVTM, CDR2 ANQGSEA. This CDR3 is 13 amino acids long. The CDR3 region is CSVELAGNNEQFF. The CDR3 DNA is TGCAGCGTTGAACTAGCGGGCAACAATGAGCAGTTCTTC.

This clone has only one observation. This rearrangement joins TRBV7-8 to TRBJ2-5; 10 bases fit TRBD2. Germline CDR1 is SGHVS and CDR2 is FQNEAQ. This CDR3 contains 18 residues. V was clipped by 5 bases and J by 4 bases; unmatched bases: 16. This CDR3 is CASSPSRTSGEGGETQYF. The CDR3 DNA is TGTGCCAGCAGCCCAAGCCGGACTAGCGGAGAGGGGGGAGAGACCCAGTACTTC.

The chain has TRBV15 and TRBJ2-3; TRBD1 matches 8 bases. J was trimmed by 2 bases and V by 0 bases; bases with no gene match: 1. This CDR3 comprises 15 residues. From germline, CDR1 is LNHNV and CDR2 YYDKDF (reference sequence). CDR3 protein: CATSRETGDTDTQYF. CDR3 nucleotide sequence: TGTGCCACCAGCAGAGAGACAGGGGACACAGATACGCAGTATTTT.

This clone showed up just a few times. Distinct nucleotide sequences in the sample also encode this CDR3. The chain joins TRBV6-5 to TRBJ1-1; D is undetermined. V was trimmed by 7 bases and J by 6 bases, leaving 12 bases between them. Looked up from germline, CDR1 is MNHEY and CDR2 is SVGAGI. This CDR3 contains 12 residues. Here the CDR3 DNA reads TGTGCCAGCATGGGTCCACCCCCTGAAGCTTTCTTT. Its translation: CASMGPPPEAFF.